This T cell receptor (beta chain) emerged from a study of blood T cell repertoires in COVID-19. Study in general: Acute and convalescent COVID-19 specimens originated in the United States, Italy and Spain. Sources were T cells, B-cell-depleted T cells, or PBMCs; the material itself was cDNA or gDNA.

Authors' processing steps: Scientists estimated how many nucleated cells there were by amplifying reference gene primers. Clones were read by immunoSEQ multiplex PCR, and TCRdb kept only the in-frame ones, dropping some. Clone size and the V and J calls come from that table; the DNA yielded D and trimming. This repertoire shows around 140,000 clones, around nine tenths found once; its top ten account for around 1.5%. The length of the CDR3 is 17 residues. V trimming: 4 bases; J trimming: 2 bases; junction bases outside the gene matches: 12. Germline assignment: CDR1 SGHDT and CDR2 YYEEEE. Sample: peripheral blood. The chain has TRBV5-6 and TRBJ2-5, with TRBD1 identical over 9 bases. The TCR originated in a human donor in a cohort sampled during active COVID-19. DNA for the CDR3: TGTGCCAGCAGCCCTAGGGGGACAGGGTCGGGTCAAGAGACCCAGTACTTC. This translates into CASSPRGTGSGQETQYF.